These 22 T cell receptor beta chains came from one sample sequenced in a study of blood T cells in healthy people across ages. Primed by a sample-barcoded 5' primer and a J-beta primer mix, a second PCR proceeded for about 7 to 12 cycles. One entry per CDR3 protein, called by TCRdb with MiXCR from the 5' RACE reads. The profile covers around 900,000 distinct CDR3 sequences, with under 35% appearing a single time and 17% taken by the ten largest. The material sequenced was blood. The receptors were sampled from a woman aged 80 or over in good health.

The sample holds many counts of this clonotype. This chain's CDR3 is CASSLKGLGTEAFF. DNA of the CDR3: TGTGCCAGCAGTTTAAAAGGGTTGGGCACTGAAGCTTTCTTT. The gene calls are TRBV27 and TRBJ1-1; D gene unclear. The V and J ends lost 2 bases and 4 bases respectively, with 11 bases between them. The germline gives CDR1 MNHEY, CDR2 SMNVEV (reference sequence). The CDR3 is made up of 14 amino acids.

The V gene is TRBV5-1, the J gene TRBJ2-1; TRBD1 is a possible D gene (6 bases). CDR3 length equals 15 residues. Trimming removed 7 bases from V and 9 bases from J, with 23 bases in between. Germline CDR1 SGHRS, CDR2 YFSETQ. As DNA, the CDR3 is TGCGCCAGCCTCCCCGGGACACCTGATGGTGGTGAGCAGTTCTTC. Translating gives CASLPGTPDGGEQFF.

This clonotype turned up a few times. CDR3: CASSQSRTSGEGTQFF. CDR3 nucleotides: TGTGCCAGCAGCCAATCCCGCACTAGCGGCGAAGGAACCCAGTTCTTC. The V gene is TRBV16, the J gene TRBJ2-1; 8 nucleotides agree with TRBD2. CDR1 and CDR2 from the germline V gene are KGHSY and FQNENV. This CDR3 comprises 16 residues. V shed 0 bases and J 13 bases; nucleotides not matched to a gene: 14.

The J gene is TRBJ2-7, the V gene TRBV27; D not resolved. With 5 bases removed from V and 5 bases from J, the gap between germline ends came to 19 bases. The CDR3 totals 15 residues. Germline V gene data show CDR1 as MNHEY and CDR2 as SMNVEV (reference sequence). In DNA form, the CDR3 reads TGTGCCAGCAGTCCCCACAATACCGGGTCCGACGAGCAGTACTTC. Translation gives CASSPHNTGSDEQYF.

As concerns this clonotype: It may be a read error: a sequence one base away is much more abundant. This rearrangement joins TRBV20-1 to TRBJ2-5, with D possibly being TRBD2 (5 bases). The germline V gene has CDR1 DFQATT and CDR2 SNEGSKA (reference sequence). This CDR3 is built from 12 residues. V gave up 3 bases and J gave up 5 bases, with 10 bases separating them. In DNA, the CDR3 is TGCAGTGCTAGTCGGAGGTCGGAGACCCAGTACTTC. Translation gives CSASRRSETQYF.

This clonotype was counted a few times. The chain has TRBV7-9 and TRBJ1-2; D gene ambiguous. Germline V gene lookup returns CDR1 SEHNR and CDR2 FQNEAQ (reference sequence). V dropped 5 bases and J dropped 7 bases, with 11 bases sitting between them. This CDR3 has 12 amino acids. The DNA of the CDR3 is TGTGCCAGCAGCCCACCACAAGGTGGCTACACCTTC. Translating gives CASSPPQGGYTF.

A remark on this clonotype: With a much larger clone just one base away, this may be a read error. Because the CDR3 is missing its conserved closing phenylalanine or tryptophan, this is likely a read error. The rearrangement uses TRBV7-8 and TRBJ2-1; no definite D call. The V end was cut by 1 base, the J end by 5 bases, with 15 bases between. The germline V gene encodes CDR1 SGHVS and CDR2 FQNEAQ. This CDR3 has 16 amino acids. Written as DNA, the CDR3 is TGTGCCAGCAGCTTAGGGCCCGGGCGGTCTAACAATGAGCAGTTCTGC. It yields the protein CASSLGPGRSNNEQFC.

This clonotype was picked up many times. V is TRBV20-1 and J is TRBJ2-1, with TRBD2 identical over 9 bases. Trimming cost V 1 base and J 9 bases; bases outside gene matches: 28. The CDR3 runs to 21 residues. Germline V lookup: CDR1 DFQATT, CDR2 SNEGSKA (reference sequence). CDR3 in amino acids: CSARVWGKAGGAIRRASEQFF. The CDR3 coding sequence is TGCAGTGCTAGAGTATGGGGAAAGGCGGGGGGGGCCATCAGACGGGCGAGTGAGCAGTTCTTC.

This clonotype showed up many times. The chain joins TRBV29-1 to TRBJ1-2; 9 positions match TRBD1. CDR3 length: 12 amino acids. V trimming: 3 bases; J trimming: 6 bases; junction bases outside the gene matches: 2. The germline gives CDR1 SQVTM, CDR2 ANQGSEA. The CDR3 region is CSVDGTGNGYTF. As DNA, the CDR3 is TGCAGCGTTGATGGGACAGGGAATGGCTACACCTTC.

This clonotype has ten or more counts. V gene TRBV6-5 combines with J gene TRBJ2-3, with 7 bases matching TRBD2. The CDR3 is 15 residues long. With V trimmed by 2 bases and J by 1 base, 3 bases remained unmatched. Germline lookup yields CDR1 MNHEY and CDR2 SVGAGI. DNA of the CDR3: TGTGCCAGCAGTTACGTTACTAGCGGCACAGATACGCAGTATTTT. It specifies CASSYVTSGTDTQYF.

This clonotype was detected many times. The gene calls are TRBV14 and TRBJ2-5; possibly TRBD1 or TRBD2 for D (7 bases each). With 1 base removed from V and 10 bases from J, the gap between germline ends came to 13 bases. The CDR3 is made up of 13 amino acids. Germline CDR1 is SGHDN and CDR2 is FVKESK. The CDR3 DNA is TGTGCCAGCAGCCAAGGAGCGGGACAGTACCAGTACTTC. This gives the protein CASSQGAGQYQYF.

Comments on this clonotype: An end of the junction does not agree with germline; a read error may underlie this. The V and J genes are TRBV5-5 and TRBJ1-1, with D possibly TRBD1 on 6 matching bases. The germline V gene encodes CDR1 SGHKS and CDR2 YYEKEE (reference sequence). The CDR3 is made up of 15 amino acids. CDR3: CASGFDRRANTEAFF. The DNA of the CDR3 is TGTGCCAGCGGCTTCGACAGGCGAGCTAACACTGAAGCTTTCTTT.

Only one count was recorded for this clonotype. A much larger clonotype is one base distant, so this may be a read error. The chain carries TRBV5-1 and TRBJ2-4; 8 nucleotides agree with TRBD1. Gene TRBJ2-5 matches the end of the DNA better, so the J call may be wrong. Germline V gene data show CDR1 as SGHRS and CDR2 as YFSETQ. The CDR3 length is 14 residues. For the CDR3, the DNA is TGCGCCAACAGCTTAACAGGGGGTTTGGAGACCCAGTACTTC. Translation gives CANSLTGGLETQYF.

This chain connects TRBV6-6 to TRBJ2-3; 12 positions agree with TRBD2. The V gene end was trimmed by 6 bases and the J gene end by 11 bases; junction bases not matched to a gene: 6. The CDR3 has 13 amino acids. The germline CDR1 and CDR2 sequences are MNHNY and SVGAGI (reference sequence). CDR3 in amino acids: CASSLAGGRMQYF. In nucleotides, the CDR3 is TGTGCCAGCAGCCTAGCGGGGGGGAGGATGCAGTATTTT.

The chain employs TRBV14 and TRBJ2-1; no clear D. The germline gives CDR1 SGHDN, CDR2 FVKESK. V was pared by 5 bases and J by 4 bases, with 18 bases between. CDR3 length: 16 residues. CDR3 bases: TGTGCCAGCAGCGCCCTCAGTAAGGTGGTATACAATGAGCAGTTCTTC. Translated, it gives CASSALSKVVYNEQFF.

In this sample, this clonotype turned up many times. The chain uses TRBV18 and TRBJ2-5; D is unresolved. V dropped 0 bases and J dropped 5 bases, with 4 bases sitting between them. In germline, CDR1 is KGHSH, CDR2 LQKENI. The CDR3 is 12 amino acids. The CDR3 sequence is CASSPPAETQYF. In DNA form, the CDR3 reads TGTGCCAGCTCACCACCGGCGGAGACCCAGTACTTC.

This clonotype was detected ten times or more. The chain is built from TRBV5-5 and TRBJ2-5, with 9 bases matching TRBD1. This CDR3 comprises 18 residues. V dropped 4 bases and J dropped 1; count of bases not matched to a gene: 14. The germline V gene has CDR1 SGHKS and CDR2 YYEKEE (reference sequence). The chain's CDR3 is CASSLGTGRGTGQETQYF. CDR3 coding DNA: TGTGCCAGCAGCCTAGGGACAGGGAGGGGTACGGGCCAAGAGACCCAGTACTTC.

This clonotype was counted between two and nine times. The chain links TRBV28 to TRBJ1-4, with unresolved D. Germline V gives CDR1 MDHEN, CDR2 SYDVKM. This CDR3 contains 13 residues. Trimming took 8 bases from V and 6 from J, leaving 13 bases between them. The CDR3 coding sequence is TGTGCCAGCCGAGGCAGCTCCGATGAAAAACTGTTTTTT. It is translated as CASRGSSDEKLFF.

This chain joins TRBV5-1 and TRBJ1-6; D not certain. V gave up 0 bases and J gave up 8 bases, with 12 bases separating them. Germline lookup yields CDR1 SGHRS and CDR2 YFSETQ. The CDR3 has 15 amino acids. This chain's CDR3 is CASSLDGANHSPLHF. CDR3 coding DNA: TGCGCCAGCAGCTTGGACGGAGCCAATCATTCACCCCTCCACTTT.

This chain joins TRBV6-1 and TRBJ1-1, with D possibly TRBD1 on 6 matching bases. Trimming left V 3 bases short and J 4 bases short, with 9 bases between. The CDR3 extends over 13 amino acids. CDR1 and CDR2 from the germline V gene are MNHNS and SASEGT. CDR3 nucleotide sequence: TGTGCCAGCAGTGAGGGCAGGGGCACTGAAGCTTTCTTT. Its protein is CASSEGRGTEAFF.

This clonotype showed up many times. J is TRBJ2-7 and V is TRBV24-1, with D maybe TRBD2 (6 bases). The V end was cut by 10 bases, the J end by 6 bases, with 12 bases between. Germline lookup yields CDR1 KGHDR and CDR2 SFDVKD. This CDR3 is built from 11 residues. The CDR3 coding sequence is TGTGCCACTTCTCCCGGGGGCGAGCAGTACTTC. As protein: CATSPGGEQYF.

The chain uses TRBV29-1 and TRBJ2-1; possible D gene TRBD2, 5 bases. The J call may be in error: the DNA end matches TRBJ2-7 better. The CDR3 has 12 residues. Germline V gene sequence: CDR1 SQVTM, CDR2 ANQGSEA. DNA of the CDR3: TGCAGCGTGGCGGGTCCCTACAATGAGCAGTACTTC. Translation gives CSVAGPYNEQYF.